Listed below are T cell receptor beta chains from one sample, sequenced in a study of blood T cell repertoires in COVID-19. Sequencing was performed with immunoSEQ multiplex PCR; in TCRdb, only in-frame clones are kept and a portion is missing. Here the sample spans some 220,000 clones, 70% to 90% being singletons. Specimen: peripheral blood. These receptors originate from a woman aged 18-30 years who had recovered from COVID-19. The CDR3 runs from the conserved cysteine through the conserved F or W. D genes are given only for firm matches. Clone size is given for some rows only: seen once, a few or many times, or a class if the clone is expanded.

d_call cdr3_length j_call v_call clone_size cdr3_nt cdr3_aa
NA 16 TRBJ2-7 TRBV4-1 NA TGCGCCAGCAGCCAAGTGGGGACCAGGACAGCCGGCAAGCAGTACTTC CASSQVGTRTAGKQYF
NA 13 TRBJ1-2 TRBV6-5 NA TGTGCCAGCAAATTAGGACTGAGCTATGGCTACACCTTC CASKLGLSYGYTF
NA 13 TRBJ1-3 TRBV30 NA TGTGCCTGGAGTCTATACTCTGGAAACACCATATATTTT CAWSLYSGNTIYF
NA 13 TRBJ2-1 TRBV19 NA TGTGCCAGTAGTATTTCAGACTACAATGAGCAGTTCTTC CASSISDYNEQFF
TRBD2 14 TRBJ2-1 TRBV9 NA TGTGCCAGCAGCCCGGGACTAGCTCACAATGAGCAGTTCTTC CASSPGLAHNEQFF
TRBD1 19 TRBJ2-6 TRBV24-1 few TGTGCCACCAGTGATTCGCCGGGACAGGGGACCTCTGGGGCCAACGTCCTGACTTTC CATSDSPGQGTSGANVLTF
TRBD1 20 TRBJ1-2 TRBV5-1 NA TGCGCCAGCAGCTTGGTAGGGGACTTAACAGGGGGTTGGACTAACTATGGCTACACCTTC CASSLVGDLTGGWTNYGYTF
TRBD2 16 TRBJ2-3 TRBV11-3 NA TGTGCCAGCAGCTCCGGACTAGCGGGAGGCATAGATACGCAGTATTTT CASSSGLAGGIDTQYF
NA 14 TRBJ2-7 TRBV5-5 NA TGTGCCAGCAGCCCCGGGTTTTCTAGCTACGAGCAGTACTTC CASSPGFSSYEQYF
NA 15 TRBJ2-7 TRBV10-2 NA TGCGCCAGCAGAGTATGGGACGGGAGCTCCTACGAGCAGTACTTC CASRVWDGSSYEQYF
NA 15 TRBJ1-1 TRBV28 NA TGTGCCAGCAGTACCGGGGGGGAGTTAGGCACTGAAGCTTTCTTT CASSTGGELGTEAFF
NA 13 TRBJ1-1 TRBV5-4 NA TGTGCCAGCAGCTTGGATAGGGACTTAGAAGCTTTCTTT CASSLDRDLEAFF
NA 18 TRBJ1-1 TRBV27 NA TGTGCCAGCAGTTTCGGACCTAACCCCGCGGGGGTGAACACTGAAGCTTTCTTT CASSFGPNPAGVNTEAFF
NA 13 TRBJ1-2 TRBV15 NA TGTGCCACCAACCGCCCAGGGGTCTATGGCTACACCTTC CATNRPGVYGYTF
TRBD2 17 TRBJ2-3 TRBV2 NA TGTGCCAGCAGTTCAGGAAGGGGACTAGCGGACACAGATACGCAGTATTTT CASSSGRGLADTDTQYF
NA 13 TRBJ2-2 TRBV15 NA TGTGCCACGGGAGCAGCGAACACCGGGGAGCTGTTTTTT CATGAANTGELFF
NA 12 TRBJ2-7 TRBV10-2 NA TGCGCCAGCAGCTGGACTAAAGAAGAGCAGTACTTC CASSWTKEEQYF
NA 12 TRBJ2-7 TRBV5-6 NA TGTGCCAGCAGCTCCACTATGTACGAGCAGTACTTC CASSSTMYEQYF
TRBD2 17 TRBJ2-2 TRBV28 NA TGTGCCAGCAGTTCCTTGGGACTAGCGGGGAGCGATGGGGAGCTGTTTTTT CASSSLGLAGSDGELFF
TRBD1 14 TRBJ2-1 TRBV11-3 NA TGTGCCAGCAGCCGGACAGGGCTGGACAATGAGCAGTTCTTC CASSRTGLDNEQFF
NA 15 TRBJ2-3 TRBV4-1 once TGCGCCAGCAGCCAAACAGCCTTTAGCACAGATACGCAGTATTTT CASSQTAFSTDTQYF
TRBD2 15 TRBJ2-7 TRBV5-1 NA TGCGCCAGCAGCTCGGTAGGCGGGAGGAGCGACGAGCAGTACTTC CASSSVGGRSDEQYF
TRBD1 16 TRBJ1-2 TRBV4-1 once TGCGCCAGCAGCCAAGTCGACGGACAGGGGGCCTATGGCTACACCTTC CASSQVDGQGAYGYTF
TRBD2 16 TRBJ2-7 TRBV7-6 NA TGTGCCAGCAGCTCCGGGACTAGCGGGACCTCCTACGAGCAGTACTTC CASSSGTSGTSYEQYF
TRBD1 13 TRBJ2-7 TRBV6-5 NA TGTGCCAGCAGTTTCCGGGACAGGTCCCAACGGTACTTC CASSFRDRSQRYF
TRBD2 15 TRBJ2-1 TRBV28 NA TGTGCCAGCAGCTTCACTAGCGACTCCTACAATGAGCAGTTCTTC CASSFTSDSYNEQFF
TRBD2 18 TRBJ2-3 TRBV2 NA TGTGCCAGCAGTGAAGCGCTTTCCACTAGCGTGCGGGCAGATACGCAGTATTTT CASSEALSTSVRADTQYF
NA 14 TRBJ1-2 TRBV28 NA TGTGCCAGCAGTTTTGCAGGGGTTTTTAATGGCTACACCTTC CASSFAGVFNGYTF
NA 15 TRBJ1-6 TRBV15 few TGTGCCACCAGCGTCACCAGGGGCCGGGGTTCACCCCTCCACTTT CATSVTRGRGSPLHF
NA 13 TRBJ1-2 TRBV2 once TGTGCCAGCAGTGTCGGGGGGCCGAATGGCTACACCTTC CASSVGGPNGYTF
NA 15 TRBJ2-6 TRBV4-1 NA TGCGCCAGCAGCCAAGATGTCATCGGGGCCAACGTCCTGACTTTC CASSQDVIGANVLTF
TRBD1 13 TRBJ1-2 TRBV19 NA TGTGCCAGTAGCAGGACAGGGTCTGATGGCTACACCTTC CASSRTGSDGYTF
TRBD2 15 TRBJ2-1 TRBV4-3 NA TGCGCCAGCAGCCAAGAGGGTAGCGGGAGGCTAGGGAAGTTCTTC CASSQEGSGRLGKFF
NA 16 TRBJ2-1 TRBV3-1/TRBV3-2 NA TGTGCCAGCAGCCAAGAGCGACTCAGCTCCTACAATGAGCAGTTCTTC CASSQERLSSYNEQFF
NA 13 TRBJ1-2 TRBV3-1/TRBV3-2 once TGTGCCAGCAGCCAGGCGGCGGCGAGTGGCTACACCTTC CASSQAAASGYTF
NA 16 TRBJ2-2 TRBV5-4 NA TGTGCCAGCAGCTTTCTCGCTCGTCGGGACACCGGGGAGCTGTTTTTT CASSFLARRDTGELFF
TRBD2 18 TRBJ2-3 TRBV10-3 NA TGTGCCATCAGTGAAAGACTTGGCGTAGCGGGAGAAACAGATACGCAGTATTTT CAISERLGVAGETDTQYF
NA 17 TRBJ1-1 TRBV25-1 once TGTGCCAGCAGTGAAGTGTCCCACACCAAAGTGAACACTGAAGCTTTCTTT CASSEVSHTKVNTEAFF
TRBD2 13 TRBJ2-1 TRBV29-1 NA TGCAGCGTTGACCTAGCGGGAGGGAATGAGCAGTTCTTC CSVDLAGGNEQFF
NA 13 TRBJ2-2 TRBV6-1 few TGTGCCAGCAGTGAAGGCGGGGATGGGGAGCTGTTTTTT CASSEGGDGELFF
TRBD1 13 TRBJ1-1 TRBV11-3 NA TGTGCCAGCAGCCAAACAGGGGACACTGAAGCTTTCTTT CASSQTGDTEAFF
NA 17 TRBJ1-3 TRBV4-1 NA TGCGCCAGCAGACGACAGCCAGGATCGATTTTTGGAAACACCATATATTTT CASRRQPGSIFGNTIYF
NA 14 TRBJ1-1 TRBV4-3 NA TGCGCCAGCAGCCAAGAGGGGGGGAACACTGAAGCTTTCTTT CASSQEGGNTEAFF
NA 12 TRBJ1-1 TRBV7-2 NA TGTGCCAGCAGCTACAGGAACACTGAAGCTTTCTTT CASSYRNTEAFF
TRBD1 15 TRBJ2-2 TRBV18 NA TGTGCCAGCTCACTCCACAGGGGGCGTAACGGGGAGCTGTTTTTT CASSLHRGRNGELFF
TRBD1 14 TRBJ2-1 TRBV5-5 NA TGTGCCAGCAGCTACCTCGGGACAGGCAATGAGCAGTTCTTC CASSYLGTGNEQFF
NA 15 TRBJ2-7 TRBV6-6 NA TGTGCCAGCAGGGGGGAGAACAGGGCTTGGTACGAGCAGTACTTC CASRGENRAWYEQYF
TRBD1 14 TRBJ1-5 TRBV24-1 NA TGTGCCACCAGTGCCCGGGACAGCTTTGGGCCCCAGCATTTT CATSARDSFGPQHF
TRBD1 12 TRBJ1-1 TRBV15 NA TGTGCCACCAGCGGGGGACAGACCGAAGCTTTCTTT CATSGGQTEAFF
TRBD1 13 TRBJ1-2 TRBV30 NA TGTGCCTGGAGCAGACAGGGGAACTATGGCTACACCTTC CAWSRQGNYGYTF
NA 13 TRBJ2-3 TRBV5-1 NA TGCGCCAGCAGCTTGGGGCAACCAGATACGCAGTATTTT CASSLGQPDTQYF
NA 13 TRBJ1-5 TRBV9 once TGTGCCAGCAGCGCGGACACCAATCAGCCCCAGCATTTT CASSADTNQPQHF
TRBD1 19 TRBJ2-1 TRBV19 NA TGTGCCAGTAGTATAGGGACAGGGCGCCCCCAAGGCTCCTACAATGAGCAGTTCTTC CASSIGTGRPQGSYNEQFF
TRBD1 15 TRBJ1-2 TRBV7-2 NA TGTGCCAGCAGCCTTGGGACAGGGGGAGGCTATGGCTACACCTTC CASSLGTGGGYGYTF
NA 16 TRBJ2-1 TRBV5-1 once TGCGCCAGCACCCCCTCGACGGGTGACTCCTACAATGAGCAGTTCTTC CASTPSTGDSYNEQFF
NA 15 TRBJ1-1 TRBV19 NA TGTGCCAGTAGTATTTCTCACAGGGTAGGTACTGAAGCTTTCTTT CASSISHRVGTEAFF
TRBD1 15 TRBJ1-2 TRBV5-4 NA TGTGCCAGCAGCCCTGGAGGCAGGGGGGACTATGGCTACACCTTC CASSPGGRGDYGYTF
TRBD2 14 TRBJ2-1 TRBV5-1 NA TGCGCCAGCAGCAAGGGACTAGATAGTTATGAGCAGTTCTTC CASSKGLDSYEQFF
TRBD1 12 TRBJ2-1 TRBV30 once TGTGCTGGACAGGTATACTACAATGAGCAGTTCTTC CAGQVYYNEQFF
TRBD2 17 TRBJ2-1 TRBV10-2 NA TGCGCCAGCAGTGCCTCTCTAGCGGGAGGCGGAGGCAATGAGCAGTTCTTC CASSASLAGGGGNEQFF